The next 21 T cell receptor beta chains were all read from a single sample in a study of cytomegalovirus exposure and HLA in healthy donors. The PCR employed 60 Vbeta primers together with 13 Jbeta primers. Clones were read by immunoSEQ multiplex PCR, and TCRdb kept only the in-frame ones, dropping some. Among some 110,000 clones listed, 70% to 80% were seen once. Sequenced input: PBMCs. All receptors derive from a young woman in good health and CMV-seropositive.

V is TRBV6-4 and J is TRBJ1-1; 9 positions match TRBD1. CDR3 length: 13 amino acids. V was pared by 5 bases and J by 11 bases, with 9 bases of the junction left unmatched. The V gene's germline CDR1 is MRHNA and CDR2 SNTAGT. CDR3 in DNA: TGTGCCAGCAGTATCACCCCGGGACAGGGTGCTTTCTTT. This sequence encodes CASSITPGQGAFF.

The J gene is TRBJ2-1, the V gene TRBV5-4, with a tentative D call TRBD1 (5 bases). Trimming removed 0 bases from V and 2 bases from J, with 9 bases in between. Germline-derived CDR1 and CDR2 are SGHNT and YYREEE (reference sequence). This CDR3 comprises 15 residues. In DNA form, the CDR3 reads TGTGCCAGCAGCTTGGGTACAGGAGCCTACAATGAGCAGTTCTTC. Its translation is CASSLGTGAYNEQFF.

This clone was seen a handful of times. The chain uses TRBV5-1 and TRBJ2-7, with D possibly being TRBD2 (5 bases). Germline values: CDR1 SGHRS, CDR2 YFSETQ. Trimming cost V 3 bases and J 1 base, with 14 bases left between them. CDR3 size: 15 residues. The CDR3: CASSSGSAASYEQYF. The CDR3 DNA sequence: TGCGCCAGCAGCTCGGGATCGGCTGCTTCCTACGAGCAGTACTTC.

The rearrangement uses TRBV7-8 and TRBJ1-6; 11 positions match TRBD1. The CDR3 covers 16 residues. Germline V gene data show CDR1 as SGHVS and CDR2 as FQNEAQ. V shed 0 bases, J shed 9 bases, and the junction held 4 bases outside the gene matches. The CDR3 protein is CASSLATGTGGSPLHF. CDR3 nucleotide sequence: TGTGCCAGCAGCTTAGCTACCGGGACAGGGGGTTCACCCCTCCACTTT. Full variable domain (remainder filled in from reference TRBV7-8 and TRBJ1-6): GAGVSQSPRYKVAKRGQDVALRCDPISGHVSLFWYQQALGQGPEFLTYFQNEAQLDKSGLPSDRFFAERPEGSVSTLKIQRTQQEDSAVYLCASSLATGTGGSPLHFGNGTRLTVT.

The DNA for the CDR3 is TGTGCCAGCAGCTTAGGGGCAGGGGATAACGAGCAGTACTTC. This encodes CASSLGAGDNEQYF. V and J are TRBV7-6 and TRBJ2-7; perhaps TRBD1 as D (6 bases). The CDR3 totals 14 residues. The V gene lost 1 base and the J gene lost 5 bases, with 12 bases spanning the gap. Germline V gene sequence: CDR1 SGHVS, CDR2 FNYEAQ.

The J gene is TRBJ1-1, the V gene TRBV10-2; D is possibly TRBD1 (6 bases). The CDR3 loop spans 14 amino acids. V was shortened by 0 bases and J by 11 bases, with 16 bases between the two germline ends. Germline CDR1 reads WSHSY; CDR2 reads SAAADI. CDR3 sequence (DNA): TGCGCCAGCAGTGAGTCGAGGGCAGGGGTGGATGCTTTCTTT. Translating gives CASSESRAGVDAFF.

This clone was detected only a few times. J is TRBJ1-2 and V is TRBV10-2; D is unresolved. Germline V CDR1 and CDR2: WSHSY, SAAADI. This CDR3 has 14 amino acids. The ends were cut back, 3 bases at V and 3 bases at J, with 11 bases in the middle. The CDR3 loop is CASSDPGRYYGYTF. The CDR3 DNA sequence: TGCGCCAGCAGTGATCCGGGTCGCTACTATGGCTACACCTTC.

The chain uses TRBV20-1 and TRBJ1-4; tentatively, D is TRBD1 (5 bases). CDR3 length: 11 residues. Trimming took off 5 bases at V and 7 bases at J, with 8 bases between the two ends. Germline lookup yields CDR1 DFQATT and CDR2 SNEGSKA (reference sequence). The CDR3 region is CSAGDFEKLFF. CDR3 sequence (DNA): TGCAGTGCTGGGGACTTTGAAAAACTGTTTTTT.

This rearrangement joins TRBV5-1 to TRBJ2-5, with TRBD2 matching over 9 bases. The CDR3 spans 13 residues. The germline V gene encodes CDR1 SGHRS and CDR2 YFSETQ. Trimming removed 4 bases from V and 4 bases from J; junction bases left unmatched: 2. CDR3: CASSGTSPETQYF. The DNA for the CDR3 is TGCGCCAGCAGCGGGACTAGCCCAGAGACCCAGTACTTC. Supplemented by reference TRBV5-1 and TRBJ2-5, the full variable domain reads KAGVTQTPRYLIKTRGQQVTLSCSPISGHRSVSWYQQTPGQGLQFLFEYFSETQRNKGNFPGRFSGRQFSNSRSEMNVSTLELGDSALYLCASSGTSPETQYFGPGTRLLVL.

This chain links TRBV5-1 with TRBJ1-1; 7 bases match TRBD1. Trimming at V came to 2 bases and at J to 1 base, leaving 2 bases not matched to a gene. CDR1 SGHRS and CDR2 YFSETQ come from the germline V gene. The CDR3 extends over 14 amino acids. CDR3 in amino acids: CASSLTGANTEAFF. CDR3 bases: TGCGCCAGCAGCTTAACAGGGGCGAACACTGAAGCTTTCTTT.

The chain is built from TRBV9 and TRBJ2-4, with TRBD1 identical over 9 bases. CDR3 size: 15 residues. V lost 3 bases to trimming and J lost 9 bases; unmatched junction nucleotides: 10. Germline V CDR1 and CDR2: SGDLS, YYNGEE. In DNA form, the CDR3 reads TGTGCCAGCAGCGCTGAGACAGGGGGGGGCGGCATTCAGTACTTC. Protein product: CASSAETGGGGIQYF. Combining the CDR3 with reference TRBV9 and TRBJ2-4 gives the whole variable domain DSGVTQTPKHLITATGQRVTLRCSPRSGDLSVYWYQQSLDQGLQFLIQYYNGEERAKGNILERFSAQQFPDLHSELNLSSLELGDSALYFCASSAETGGGGIQYFGAGTRLSVL.

The CDR3, as DNA: TGCGCCAGCAGCTACGACAGGGGCACAGATACGCAGTATTTT. Translating it yields CASSYDRGTDTQYF. The V gene is TRBV5-1, the J gene TRBJ2-3; 7 bases agree with TRBD1. Germline V lookup: CDR1 SGHRS, CDR2 YFSETQ. The CDR3 has 14 amino acids. V was pared by 3 bases and J by 1 base, with 2 bases of the junction left unmatched.

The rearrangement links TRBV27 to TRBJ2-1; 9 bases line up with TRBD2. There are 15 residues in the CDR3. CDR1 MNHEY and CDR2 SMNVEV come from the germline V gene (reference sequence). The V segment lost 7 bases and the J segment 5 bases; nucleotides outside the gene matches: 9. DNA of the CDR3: TGTGCCAGCAATGTCGGAGCGGGAGGTAACAATGAGCAGTTCTTC. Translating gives CASNVGAGGNNEQFF.

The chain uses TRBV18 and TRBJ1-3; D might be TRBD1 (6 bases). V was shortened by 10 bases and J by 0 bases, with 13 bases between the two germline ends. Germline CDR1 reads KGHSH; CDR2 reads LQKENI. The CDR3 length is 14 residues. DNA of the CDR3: TGTGCCACCTTGGACAGTTCCTCTGGAAACACCATATATTTT. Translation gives CATLDSSSGNTIYF.

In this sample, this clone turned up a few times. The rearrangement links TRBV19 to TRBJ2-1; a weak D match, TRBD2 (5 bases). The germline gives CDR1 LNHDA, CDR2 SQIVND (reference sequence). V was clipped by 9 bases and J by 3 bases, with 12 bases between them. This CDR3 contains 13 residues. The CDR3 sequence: CASAKEDYNEQFF. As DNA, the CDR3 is TGTGCCAGCGCCAAGGAGGACTACAATGAGCAGTTCTTC.

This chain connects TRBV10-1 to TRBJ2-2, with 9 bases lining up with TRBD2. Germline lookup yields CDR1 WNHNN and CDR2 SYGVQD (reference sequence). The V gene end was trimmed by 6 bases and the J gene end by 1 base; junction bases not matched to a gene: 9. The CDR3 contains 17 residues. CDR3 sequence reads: CASSVGDSGRNTGELFF. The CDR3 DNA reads TGCGCCAGCAGCGTTGGTGATAGCGGGAGGAACACCGGGGAGCTGTTTTTT.

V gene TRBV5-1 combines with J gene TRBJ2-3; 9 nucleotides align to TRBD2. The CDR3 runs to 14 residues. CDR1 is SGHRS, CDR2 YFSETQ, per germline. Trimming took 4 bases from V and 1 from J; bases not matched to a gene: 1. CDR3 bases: TGCGCCAGCAGCATAGCGGGGGGCACAGATACGCAGTATTTT. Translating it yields CASSIAGGTDTQYF.

In DNA, the CDR3 is TGTGCCAGTACGGCGACAGCCTCCTACAATGAGCAGTTCTTC. It is translated as CASTATASYNEQFF. The V call is TRBV19, the J call TRBJ2-1; tentatively, D is TRBD1 (5 bases). The CDR3 sequence is 14 residues long. Germline loops: CDR1 LNHDA, CDR2 SQIVND (reference sequence). Trimming stripped 7 bases from V and 0 bases from J, with 10 bases between.

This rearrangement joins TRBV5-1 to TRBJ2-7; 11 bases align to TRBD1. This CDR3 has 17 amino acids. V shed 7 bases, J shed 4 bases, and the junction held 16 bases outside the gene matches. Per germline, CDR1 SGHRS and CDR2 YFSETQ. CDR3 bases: TGCGCCAGCGCCCTTGGAGGGATCGGACAGGGGGCTTACGAGCAGTACTTC. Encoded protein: CASALGGIGQGAYEQYF.

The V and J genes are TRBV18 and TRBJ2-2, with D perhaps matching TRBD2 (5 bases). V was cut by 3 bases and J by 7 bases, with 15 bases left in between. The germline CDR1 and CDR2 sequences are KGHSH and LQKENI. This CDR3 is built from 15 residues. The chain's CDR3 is CASSPRAEIGGELFF. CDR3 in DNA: TGTGCCAGCTCACCGAGGGCAGAAATAGGCGGGGAGCTGTTTTTT. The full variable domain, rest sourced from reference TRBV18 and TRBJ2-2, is NAGVMQNPRHLVRRRGQEARLRCSPMKGHSHVYWYRQLPEEGLKFMVYLQKENIIDESGMPKERFSAEFPKEGPSILRIQQVVRGDSAAYFCASSPRAEIGGELFFGEGSRLTVL.

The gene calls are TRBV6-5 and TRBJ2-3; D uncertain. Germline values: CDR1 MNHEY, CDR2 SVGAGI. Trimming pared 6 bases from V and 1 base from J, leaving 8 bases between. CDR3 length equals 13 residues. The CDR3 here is CASRAQGTDTQYF. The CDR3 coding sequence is TGTGCCAGCAGGGCCCAGGGCACAGATACGCAGTATTTT.